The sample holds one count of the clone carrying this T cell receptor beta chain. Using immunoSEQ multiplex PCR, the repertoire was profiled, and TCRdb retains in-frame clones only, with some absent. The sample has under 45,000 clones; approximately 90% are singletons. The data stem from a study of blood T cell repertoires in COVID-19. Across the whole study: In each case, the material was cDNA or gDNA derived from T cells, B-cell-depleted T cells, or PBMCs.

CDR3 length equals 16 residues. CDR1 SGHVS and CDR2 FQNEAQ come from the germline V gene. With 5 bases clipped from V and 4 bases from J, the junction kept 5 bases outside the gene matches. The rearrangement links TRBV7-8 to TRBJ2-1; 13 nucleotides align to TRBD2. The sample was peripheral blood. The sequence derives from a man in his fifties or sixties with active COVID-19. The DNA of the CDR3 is TGTGCCAGCAGCGGGCGGACTAGCGGGGGATACAATGAGCAGTTCTTC. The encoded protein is CASSGRTSGGYNEQFF.